This TCR beta chain was sequenced during a study of blood T cell repertoires in COVID-19. The table came from immunoSEQ multiplex PCR; TCRdb's copy has only in-frame clones and leaves some out. This sample has a few hundred thousand clones, with roughly 80% found just once. CDR1 and CDR2 from the germline V gene are LNHDA and SQIVND (reference sequence). J was trimmed by 8 bases and V by 7 bases; bases with no gene match: 9. The CDR3 contains 14 residues. The specimen was PBMCs or T cells enriched from blood (not recorded which). The sequence derives from a man aged 30 to 39 with acute COVID-19. V and J are TRBV19 and TRBJ1-2; TRBD1 agrees at 11 bases. The CDR3 nucleotides read TGTGCCAGTAAACCGGGACAGGGGGTTCCGGGCTACACCTTC. Amino acid sequence: CASKPGQGVPGYTF. The whole variable domain, remainder taken from reference TRBV19 and TRBJ1-2, is DGGITQSPKYLFRKEGQNVTLSCEQNLNHDAMYWYRQDPGQGLRLIYYSQIVNDFQKGDIAEGYSVSREKKESFPLTVTSAQKNPTAFYLCASKPGQGVPGYTFGSGTRLTVV.